The clone carrying this T cell receptor beta chain was seen only once. No antigen is known for it. This CDR3 has 14 residues. Germline assignment: CDR1 KGHDR and CDR2 SFDVKD. V lost 5 bases and J 4 bases, leaving 10 bases between the germline ends. An input of 0.5 to 1 ug of RNA was subjected to reverse transcription using random hexamers. An immunoSEQ multiplex PCR generated amplified TCR beta CDR3 products spanning 54 Vbeta and 13 Jbeta. One entry per CDR3 protein results from TCRdb running MiXCR on the immunoSEQ multiplex PCR reads. The sample has 140,000 to 150,000 distinct CDR3 sequences; around 96% are singletons. This record comes from a study of CD8 T cells in Susac syndrome. Overall study results and limits: As the study acknowledged, the number of individuals in its TCR sequencing and HLA analysis was relatively small.

TCR beta was sequenced from blood CD8+ and CD4+ T cells. This sequence was found in a human donor with multiple sclerosis. The sample consisted of CD4+ T cells from PBMCs. V is TRBV24-1 and J is TRBJ2-2, with D maybe TRBD2 (6 bases). The CDR3 sequence is CATSAGAGTGELFF. The CDR3 DNA reads as TGTGCCACCAGTGCGGGAGCGGGCACCGGGGAGCTGTTTTTT.